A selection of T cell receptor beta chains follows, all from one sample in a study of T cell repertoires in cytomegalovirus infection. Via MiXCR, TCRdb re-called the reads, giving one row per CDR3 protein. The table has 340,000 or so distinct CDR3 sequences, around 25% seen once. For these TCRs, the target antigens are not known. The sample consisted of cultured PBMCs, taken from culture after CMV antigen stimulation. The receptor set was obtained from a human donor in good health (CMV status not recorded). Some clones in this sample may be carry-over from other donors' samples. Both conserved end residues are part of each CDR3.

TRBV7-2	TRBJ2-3	CASSLDRHTDTQYF
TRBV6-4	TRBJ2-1	CASSDSKGPDFNNEQFF
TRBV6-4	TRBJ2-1	CASSGTSRQGACNEQFF
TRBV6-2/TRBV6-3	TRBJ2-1	CASSYSAGTVYNEQFF
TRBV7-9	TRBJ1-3	CASSPAGSGNTIYF
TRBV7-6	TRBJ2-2	CASSLGQLNTGELFF
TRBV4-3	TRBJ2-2	CASSQGAGGPGELFF
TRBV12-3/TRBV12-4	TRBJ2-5	CASNTGAETGASQYF
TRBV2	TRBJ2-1	CASSERGFNEQFF
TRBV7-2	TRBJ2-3	CASSFGNSGVTDTQYF
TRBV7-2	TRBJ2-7	CASSLTPAESYEQYF
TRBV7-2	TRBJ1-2	CASSLQGALGYTF
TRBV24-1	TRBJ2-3	CATSDFSGGPTGDTQYF
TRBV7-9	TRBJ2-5	CASSLGTTITQETQYF
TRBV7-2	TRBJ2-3	CASSLGRGSVPDTQYF
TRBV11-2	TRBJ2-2	CASSPEGGLAYTGELFF
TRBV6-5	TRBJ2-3	CASSYKTSQRGDTQYF
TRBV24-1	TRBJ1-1	CATSDSANTEAFF
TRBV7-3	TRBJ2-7	CASSRLTQPTKQYF
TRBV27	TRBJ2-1	CASSGQGAAREQFF
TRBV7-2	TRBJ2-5	CASSNRLAGGQETQYF
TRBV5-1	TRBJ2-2	CASSTSTGQGAGELFF
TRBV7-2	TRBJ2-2	CASSLTGSDTGELFF
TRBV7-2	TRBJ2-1	CASSPTGGISEQFF
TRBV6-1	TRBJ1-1	CASRRGWENTEAFF
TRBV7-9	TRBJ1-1	CASTHTGDVEAFF
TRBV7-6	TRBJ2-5	CASSLVVKETQYF
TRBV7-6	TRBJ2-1	CASSQTSGRMGSYNEQFF
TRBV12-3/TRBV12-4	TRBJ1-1	CVSSTRQGNTEAFF
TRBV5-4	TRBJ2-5	CASSAPGQGSETQYF
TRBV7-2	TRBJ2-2	CASSLFIAKAGELFF
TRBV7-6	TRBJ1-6	CASSPGQAENSPLHF
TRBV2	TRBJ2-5	CASRRTSGMAQETQYF
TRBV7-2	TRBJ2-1	CASSAPRFNEQFF
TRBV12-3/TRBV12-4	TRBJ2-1	CASRATSVTIYNEQFF
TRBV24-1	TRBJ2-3	CATRASGRPTDTQYF
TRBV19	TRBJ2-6	CASTRDRLSGANVLTF
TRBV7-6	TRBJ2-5	CASSQGRVGETQYF
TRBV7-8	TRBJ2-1	CAGGPSDEQFF
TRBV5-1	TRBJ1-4	CASSLMGSEKLFF
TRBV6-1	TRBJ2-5	CASSDATIRETQYF
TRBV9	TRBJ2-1	CASSPRLGSYNEQFF
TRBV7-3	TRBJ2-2	CASSSDRLSGMDTGELFF
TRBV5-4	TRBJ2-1	CASSLVGFMGLAGRQEQFF
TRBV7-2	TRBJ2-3	CASSFRSSGVTDTQYF
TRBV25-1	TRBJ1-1	CASSELDSGTEAFF
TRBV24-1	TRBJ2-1	CATSERIGTGRIEQFF